This T cell receptor (beta chain) is drawn from a study of blood T cell repertoires in COVID-19 (dated by TCRdb to between 2020 and 2021). Some background on the complete study: The collaborator samples originated in the United States, Italy and Spain and spanned the acute and convalescent phases of COVID-19. The material from the prospective study consisted of cDNA or gDNA derived from T cells, B-cell-depleted T cells, or PBMCs. Subjects who had been exposed to COVID-19, were actively infected with it, or had recovered from it provided the deeply sampled blood TCRbeta repertoires that made up the dataset. The repertoires were released in a freely available public database intended as a resource for research on the immune response to SARS-CoV-2. The samples were drawn from the first 160 participants of the ongoing ImmuneRACE study and from 1,200 or so subjects provided by 6 global collaborators. Sample metadata almost always included a de-identified subject ID, COVID-19 status, age in years and sex. HLA class I and class II types, where available, came from metadata supplied by the sample provider rather than from assay-based typing. Study-level results and caveats: Clinical and demographic metadata were provided uncurated, with the amount varying by source and participant.

TCRbeta CDR3 regions were amplified from genomic DNA by means of the immunoSEQ Assay, a bias-controlled multiplex PCR. The study's own analysis went as follows. The number of nucleated cells in each sample was estimated by amplification of reference gene primers within the assay. Sequence reads were collapsed and filtered to measure the absolute abundance of every unique TCRbeta CDR3 rearrangement. For each sample, productive Simpson clonality was calculated by taking the square root of Simpson's diversity index across productive rearrangements. TCRdb re-hosts the immuneACCESS table, in-frame sequences only. Its copies lack some clones; in the studies checked, an unresolved V gene accounts for under half of them, and the cause for the rest is not known. D and trimming were read from the DNA, whereas the V and J calls and clone size are those reported in that table. The sample includes a few hundred thousand clones, with approximately 88% observed a single time. Under 5% of the sample goes to the ten largest clones.

Each collaborating institution followed its own protocols to collect whole blood in K2EDTA tubes. For TCRbeta analysis, collaborators shipped samples in one of three forms: frozen whole blood, isolated PBMCs, or DNA extracted from either of those sample types. Measured from the cysteine to the phenylalanine, the CDR3 is 18 residues long. CDR3 DNA is the only sequence kept; it has 54 bases, read in frame from the first base. The junction carries 20 bases between V and J, which are trimmed by 5 bases and 0 bases respectively. The germline V gene (reference sequence) yields SEHNR for CDR1 and FQNEAQ for CDR2. There are many counts of this clone. This receptor's antigen is unknown. No much larger clonotype is one base removed from it; base qualities were not supplied.

The receptor comes from a woman in her forties or fifties with active or convalescent COVID-19. Sequenced input: peripheral blood. Recombination joined TRBV7-9 with TRBJ2-1; TRBD1 might be the D gene, on 5 matching bases. The DNA reads TGTGCCAGCAGCCCCGGCCCAGGGCGCCATATCTCCTACAATGAGCAGTTCTTC. Protein translation: CASSPGPGRHISYNEQFF.